This T cell receptor (beta chain) stems from a study of T cell responses to AZD1222 COVID-19 vaccine. Study conclusions and caveats: The span of vaccine-associated CD4 TCRs extended across spike, with dominance at 160-218 and 743-854. Donors, mostly white British, included more females; clonal diversity was possibly underestimated.

A note on this clone: Its antigen is as yet unknown.

The method was immunoSEQ multiplex PCR; TCRdb's version includes in-frame clones alone and lacks a portion of them. Of some 150,000 clones in the sample, about 89% were seen once. The material was peripheral blood, obtained 28 days after the second AZD1222 dose. This TCR came from an adult who received the AZD1222 COVID-19 vaccine.

The CDR3 sequence: CASAYTSGNNNEQFF. The CDR3 DNA reads as TGTGCCAGCGCTTATACTAGCGGGAACAACAATGAGCAGTTCTTC. V usage is TRBV3-1 (or the pseudogene TRBV3-2) and J usage is TRBJ2-1, with TRBD2 identical over 10 bases. Germline CDR1 reads LGHDT; CDR2 reads YNNKEL (reference sequence). The trim removed 8 bases at V and 5 bases at J, leaving 9 bases unmatched. The CDR3 runs 15 residues.